Listed here are 20 T cell receptor beta chains from one sample, sequenced in a study of blood T cells in healthy people across ages. Using a J-beta primer mix together with a sample-barcoded 5' primer, a second PCR was run for roughly 6 to 11 cycles. TCRdb processed the 5' RACE reads anew with MiXCR; each CDR3 protein has one entry. This table has around 800,000 distinct CDR3 sequences, around 25% appearing once. This same sample was also part of a study on T cells of mothers and their children.

The sequenced sample was blood. These receptors were collected from a boy aged 10-17 years in good health.

With regard to this clonotype: The junction departs from germline at one end; a sequencing error may be responsible. The gene calls are TRBV4-1 and TRBJ2-1; D is unresolved. The CDR3 extends over 14 amino acids. Germline values: CDR1 MGHRA, CDR2 YSYEKL. For the CDR3, the DNA is TGCGCCAGCAGCCAGCAACTTAACTCGAATGTGCAGTTCTTC. This codes for CASSQQLNSNVQFF.

The rearrangement links TRBV11-2 to TRBJ2-5; D remains ambiguous. V was trimmed by 3 bases and J by 2 bases, leaving 13 bases between them. The germline CDR1 and CDR2 sequences are SGHAT and FQNNGV. The CDR3 loop spans 15 amino acids. CDR3 sequence: CASSLGGFEQETQYF. Here the CDR3 DNA reads TGTGCCAGCAGCTTGGGTGGTTTTGAACAAGAGACCCAGTACTTC.

This clonotype was detected only a few times. The CDR3: CSAPRQGYNEQFF. For the CDR3, the DNA is TGCAGTGCTCCTCGACAGGGATACAATGAGCAGTTCTTC. This chain links TRBV20-1 with TRBJ2-1; 7 bases match TRBD1. The V and J ends lost 5 bases and 4 bases, in that order; junction bases with no gene match: 5. CDR1 is DFQATT and CDR2 is SNEGSKA in the germline V gene (reference sequence). CDR3 size: 13 residues.

This clonotype came up a few times. V usage is TRBV9 and J usage is TRBJ2-2; D gene ambiguous. CDR1 is SGDLS, CDR2 YYNGEE, per germline. Trimming shortened V by 0 bases and J by 4 bases, and 7 bases separated the two germline ends. This CDR3 is 14 amino acids long. The CDR3 region has the DNA TGTGCCAGCAGCGTAGATCCCGGCACCGGGGAGCTGTTTTTT. As protein: CASSVDPGTGELFF.

This clonotype was picked up a small number of times. The gene calls are TRBV28 and TRBJ2-6; no firm D call. Germline loops: CDR1 MDHEN, CDR2 SYDVKM. V lost 1 base and J lost 3, with 10 bases in between. This CDR3 is built from 16 residues. CDR3 sequence (DNA): TGTGCCAGCAGTTTATACCTTCCGAGTGGGGCCAACGTCCTGACTTTC. Encoded protein: CASSLYLPSGANVLTF.

The table lists this clonotype with a few counts. The chain recombines TRBV7-9 with TRBJ2-6, with D uncertain. The CDR3 consists of 14 residues. Trimming removed 1 base at V and 3 bases at J, with 4 bases between. Germline CDR1 and CDR2: SEHNR and FQNEAQ (reference sequence). CDR3 nucleotide sequence: TGTGCCAGCAGCTTAGTTGTTGGGGCCAACGTCCTGACTTTC. This translates into CASSLVVGANVLTF.

This clonotype turned up a few times. This chain links TRBV20-1 with TRBJ2-1; either TRBD1 or TRBD2 may supply D (5 bases each). Trimming left V 0 bases short and J 8 bases short, with 11 bases between. Germline V gene data show CDR1 as DFQATT and CDR2 as SNEGSKA (reference sequence). The CDR3 totals 13 residues. The CDR3 sequence: CSARDERGDEQFF. The CDR3 DNA is TGCAGTGCTAGAGATGAGAGGGGTGATGAGCAGTTCTTC.

The V and J genes are TRBV10-2 and TRBJ2-5, with D hard to call. With the DNA end fitting TRBJ2-1 better, the J assignment may be wrong. Germline lookup yields CDR1 WSHSY and CDR2 SAAADI. The CDR3 has 13 amino acids. CDR3 residues: CASSGLMSHEQFF. In DNA form, the CDR3 reads TGCGCCAGCAGTGGATTGATGTCCCATGAGCAGTTCTTC.

The table lists this clonotype with a few counts. The J gene is TRBJ2-5, the V gene TRBV6-6, with D possibly called TRBD1 or TRBD2 (6 bases each). The J call is doubtful: the DNA matches TRBJ2-7 better. Germline lookup yields CDR1 MNHNY and CDR2 SVGAGI (reference sequence). This CDR3 contains 14 residues. The CDR3 DNA sequence: TGTGCCAGCAGTTACGGGGGGCCTACCTACGAGCAGTACTTC. It encodes CASSYGGPTYEQYF.

This clonotype was picked up a small number of times. The rearrangement links TRBV7-6 to TRBJ1-3; 9 bases are a match to TRBD1. V was pared by 5 bases and J by 4 bases, with 6 bases of the junction left unmatched. CDR1 and CDR2 (germline): SGHVS, FNYEAQ. The CDR3 runs 15 residues. The CDR3 loop is CASSAATGGGNTIYF. The CDR3 region has the DNA TGTGCCAGCAGCGCGGCTACAGGGGGCGGAAACACCATATATTTT.

V is TRBV6-6 and J is TRBJ1-4, with 7 bases matching TRBD1. There are 15 residues in the CDR3. Trimming cost V 4 bases and J 10 bases; bases outside gene matches: 12. Germline-derived CDR1 and CDR2 are MNHNY and SVGAGI (reference sequence). DNA of the CDR3: TGTGCCAGCAGTTCCACAGGGGCCACCGACGCAAAACTGTTTTTT. It translates to CASSSTGATDAKLFF.

The V and J genes are TRBV20-1 and TRBJ2-7; TRBD2 agrees at 12 bases. Germline assignment: CDR1 DFQATT and CDR2 SNEGSKA (reference sequence). V gave up 3 bases and J gave up 4 bases; unmatched junction bases: 4. The length of the CDR3 is 14 residues. The CDR3 reads CSARTSGGQYEQYF. The DNA for the CDR3 is TGCAGTGCTAGGACTAGCGGGGGTCAGTACGAGCAGTACTTC.

This clonotype was recorded a few times. V is TRBV27 and J is TRBJ2-3, with 13 bases lining up with TRBD2. The CDR3 sequence is 16 residues long. J was trimmed by 6 bases and V by 5 bases; bases with no gene match: 8. The germline V gene has CDR1 MNHEY and CDR2 SMNVEV (reference sequence). The CDR3 coding sequence is TGTGCCAGCAGTCTACTAGCGGGGGGGCCGAGGGATACGCAGTATTTT. It encodes CASSLLAGGPRDTQYF.

The V call is TRBV28, the J call TRBJ2-2, with D hard to call. There are 12 residues in the CDR3. Germline CDR1 is MDHEN and CDR2 is SYDVKM. V gave up 6 bases and J gave up 4 bases, with 6 bases separating them. The CDR3 coding sequence is TGTGCCAGCAGACGATCCACCGGGGAGCTGTTTTTT. Translated, it gives CASRRSTGELFF.

In this sample, this clonotype turned up a few times. The chain combines TRBV20-1 with TRBJ1-2; possibly TRBD1 for D (6 bases). Germline V gene lookup returns CDR1 DFQATT and CDR2 SNEGSKA (reference sequence). The CDR3 length is 11 residues. With 5 bases removed from V and 5 bases from J, the gap between germline ends came to 9 bases. The DNA for the CDR3 is TGCAGTGCTCCGAGGGGGTATGGCTACACCTTC. It specifies CSAPRGYGYTF.

The V call is TRBV30, the J call TRBJ2-7, with D possibly being TRBD2 (5 bases). The CDR3 is 13 residues long. The V gene lost 1 base and the J gene lost 5 bases, with 12 bases spanning the gap. Germline V gives CDR1 GTSNPN, CDR2 SVGIG (reference sequence). DNA of the CDR3: TGTGCCTGGAGTGCTCCTACTAGAGACGAGCAGTACTTC. It translates to CAWSAPTRDEQYF.

The CDR3 coding sequence is TGTGCCAGCACCCCACGGGAGAAGAACACTGAAGCTTTCTTT. It is translated as CASTPREKNTEAFF. The chain employs TRBV3-1 and TRBJ1-1, with D hard to call. This CDR3 has 14 residues. Germline V gives CDR1 LGHDT, CDR2 YNNKEL (reference sequence). Trimming cost V 7 bases and J 1 base, with 13 bases left between them.

This chain links TRBV7-2 with TRBJ1-4; D might be TRBD1 (6 bases). V was trimmed by 1 base and J by 9 bases, leaving 12 bases between them. CDR3 length: 14 residues. Germline lookup yields CDR1 SGHTA and CDR2 FQGNSA. DNA of the CDR3: TGTGCCAGCAGCTTAGTGGACAGCCTCAAAAAACTGTTTTTT. Translating gives CASSLVDSLKKLFF.

This sequence joins TRBV28 and TRBJ2-5; the D is unclear. The J call may be wrong; the DNA end is better matched by TRBJ2-7. This CDR3 spans 13 amino acids. Germline V gene sequence: CDR1 MDHEN, CDR2 SYDVKM. The CDR3 sequence: CASSFSHTYEQYF. The CDR3 DNA reads as TGTGCCAGCAGTTTCTCTCATACCTACGAGCAGTACTTC.

The chain combines TRBV7-9 with TRBJ1-2; 9 bases are shared with TRBD1. Germline V gives CDR1 SEHNR, CDR2 FQNEAQ (reference sequence). This CDR3 is built from 17 residues. J gave up 4 bases and V 2 bases, and 11 bases lay outside the gene matches. The DNA for the CDR3 is TGTGCCAGCAGCTTAACCCCGGGACAGGGATTATTCTATGGCTACACCTTC. It specifies CASSLTPGQGLFYGYTF.